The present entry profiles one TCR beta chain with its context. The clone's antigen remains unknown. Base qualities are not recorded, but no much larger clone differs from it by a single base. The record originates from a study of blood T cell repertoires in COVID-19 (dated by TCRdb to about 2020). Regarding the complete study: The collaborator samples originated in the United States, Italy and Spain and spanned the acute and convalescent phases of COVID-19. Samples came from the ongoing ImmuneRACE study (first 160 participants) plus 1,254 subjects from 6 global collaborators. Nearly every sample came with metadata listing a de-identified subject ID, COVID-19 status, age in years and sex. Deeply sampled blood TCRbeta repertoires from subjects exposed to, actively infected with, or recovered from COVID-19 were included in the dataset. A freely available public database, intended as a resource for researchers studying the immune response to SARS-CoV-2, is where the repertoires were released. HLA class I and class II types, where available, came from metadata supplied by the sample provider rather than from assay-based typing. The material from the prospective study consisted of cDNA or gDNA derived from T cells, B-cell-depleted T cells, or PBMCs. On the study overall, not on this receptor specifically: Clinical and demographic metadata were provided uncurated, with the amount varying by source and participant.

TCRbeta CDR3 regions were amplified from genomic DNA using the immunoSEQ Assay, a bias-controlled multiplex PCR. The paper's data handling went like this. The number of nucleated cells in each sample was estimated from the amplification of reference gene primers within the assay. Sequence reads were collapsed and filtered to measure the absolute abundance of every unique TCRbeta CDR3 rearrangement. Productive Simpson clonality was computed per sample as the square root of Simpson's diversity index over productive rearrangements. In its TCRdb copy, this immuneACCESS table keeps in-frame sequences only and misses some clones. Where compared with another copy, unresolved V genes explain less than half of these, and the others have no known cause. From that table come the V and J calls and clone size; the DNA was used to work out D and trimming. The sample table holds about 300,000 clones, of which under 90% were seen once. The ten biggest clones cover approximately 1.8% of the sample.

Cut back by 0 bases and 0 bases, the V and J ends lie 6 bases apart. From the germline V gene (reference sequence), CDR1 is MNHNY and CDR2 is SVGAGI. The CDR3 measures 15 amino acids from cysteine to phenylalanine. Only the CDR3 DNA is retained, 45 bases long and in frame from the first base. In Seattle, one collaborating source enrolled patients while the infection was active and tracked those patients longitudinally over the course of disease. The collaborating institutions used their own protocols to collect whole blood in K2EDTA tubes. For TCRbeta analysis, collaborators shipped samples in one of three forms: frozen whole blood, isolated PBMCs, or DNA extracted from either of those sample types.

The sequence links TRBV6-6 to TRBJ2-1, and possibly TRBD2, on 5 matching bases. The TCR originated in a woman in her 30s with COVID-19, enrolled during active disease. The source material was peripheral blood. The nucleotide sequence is TGTGCCAGCAGTTACTCCGGGGACTCCTACAATGAGCAGTTCTTC. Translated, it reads CASSYSGDSYNEQFF.